Listed below are T cell receptor beta chains from one sample, sequenced in a study of sequential checkpoint blockade in melanoma. Here immunoSEQ multiplex PCR was the method, and the copy in TCRdb shows in-frame clones only, minus some. Among more than 25,000 clones, roughly nine tenths were seen once, and the ten largest hold approximately 14%. This specimen was CD8+ T cells sorted from blood (inferred from file names), taken from a patient given nivolumab and ipilimumab in sequence. Source of these receptors: a human donor with melanoma. CDR3s leave out the opening cysteine and the closing phenylalanine or tryptophan. Size tells how often a clone was seen (once, few, many) or the class of an expanded clone, and some rows leave it out.

ASSYSRQVKPQH - TRBV6-5
ASSLRTGGSFNEQF - TRBV9
ASSQVGTGVYNEQF once TRBV4-1
ASSPRTSGSYNEQF - TRBV7-9
ASSSTGNEQY - TRBV28
ASSNGISYGYT - TRBV14
ASRPGQGSQPQH few TRBV28
ASSQGISSYEQY - TRBV4-2
ASSQWTGGDYGYT - TRBV4-1
ASSPTAGPGELF - TRBV6-5
ASSPGLGYEQY - TRBV6-1
ASSLGASGSKETQY - TRBV27
ASSWDRRNTEAF - TRBV2
ASSVWGTSTDTQY - TRBV9
ASSFPGTGIYEQY - TRBV19
ASSTLGYEQY - TRBV27
ASSVHRDLIHNYGYT - TRBV12-1
AWSVGQGNYEQY - TRBV30